Given below is one T cell receptor (beta chain) in context. Its antigen remains unknown. Just one base apart from a much larger clone, this may be a read error. Germline V gene sequence: CDR1 SGHKS, CDR2 YYEKEE (reference sequence). The CDR3 contains 15 residues. Losses at the gene ends were 1 base for V and 1 base for J; bases not matched to a gene: 3. This sample stems from a study of tumor-infiltrating lymphocytes in primary liver carcinoma. Study-wide findings and caveats: Blood's top-250-clone fraction was significantly lower than that of tumors (p = 0.039).

The study co-extracted DNA and RNA from around 20-30 mg of unsorted bulk tissue. The patients, who had chronic HBV infection, were treatment-naive (untreated). Constant-region priming of roughly 490 ng total RNA yielded TCR beta cDNA. Sequencing libraries for TCR beta derived from three nested multiplex PCR rounds that used slightly modified ARM-PCR. Investigators reported that the first two PCR rounds, at roughly 10 cycles each, used TRBV1-TRBV30 forward primers with a C-beta reverse primer. One entry per CDR3 protein, called by TCRdb with MiXCR from the multiplex PCR reads. The data contain approximately 88,000 distinct CDR3 sequences, about 73% of them singletons.

The chain carries TRBV5-5 and TRBJ2-3, with 7 positions matching TRBD1. The source is a middle-aged man with primary liver carcinoma and hepatitis B virus infection. The material sequenced was tumor-adjacent normal liver tissue. The CDR3 nucleotides read TGTGCCAGCAGCTTGCTGGGACAGCGCACAGATACGCAGTATTTT. It encodes CASSLLGQRTDTQYF.